Shown below are 9 T cell receptor beta chains from a single sample sequenced in a study of tumor-infiltrating lymphocytes in primary liver carcinoma. Starting material of about 0.45 ug total RNA yielded TCR beta cDNA via a constant-region primer. Modified slightly, ARM-PCR produced TCR beta libraries over three nested multiplex PCR rounds. TRBV1-TRBV30 forward primers and a C-beta reverse primer were used in the first two PCR rounds, which each ran for 10 cycles. From the multiplex PCR reads, TCRdb called clonotypes with MiXCR, one entry per CDR3 protein. The sample contains 20,000 to 25,000 distinct CDR3 sequences, over 75% of which appear only once. From roughly 21-30 mg of unsorted bulk tissue, DNA and RNA were co-extracted together. Sequencing was carried out using liver tumor tissue from sampling region 2. Sample subset: tumor region T2, inferior pole. These receptors all stem from a woman in her thirties with primary liver carcinoma and hepatitis B virus infection.

The sample holds many counts of this clonotype. This chain links TRBV11-2 with TRBJ1-2; 7 nucleotides agree with TRBD1. The V gene end was trimmed by 5 bases and the J gene end by 3 bases; junction bases not matched to a gene: 6. This CDR3 region has 14 residues. Germline V lookup: CDR1 SGHAT, CDR2 FQNNGV. The CDR3 region is CASSPADRDYGYTF. The DNA of the CDR3 is TGTGCCAGCAGCCCAGCCGACAGGGACTATGGCTACACCTTC.

The chain combines TRBV6-5 with TRBJ2-2, with TRBD1 identical over 8 bases. The germline V gene encodes CDR1 MNHEY and CDR2 SVGAGI. With 5 bases clipped from V and 7 bases from J, the junction kept 9 bases outside the gene matches. The CDR3 sequence is 15 residues long. The CDR3 DNA is TGTGCCAGCAGTCTGCGGACAGGGTTTATCGGGGAGCTGTTTTTT. This sequence encodes CASSLRTGFIGELFF.

The chain links TRBV10-3 to TRBJ2-5; D is undetermined. This CDR3 is built from 15 residues. Trimming took 0 bases from V and 2 from J, leaving 10 bases between them. CDR1 and CDR2 (germline): ENHRY, SYGVKD. CDR3 sequence: CAISESSTRQETQYF. The CDR3 DNA follows: TGTGCCATCAGTGAGTCATCTACAAGACAAGAGACCCAGTACTTC.

For this clonotype: At one of its ends the junction is not consistent with the germline gene, which may arise from a read error. Here the CDR3 DNA reads TGTCCCAGCAGTTCGAGTCAGGGATACACTGGGGAGCTGTCTTTT. Encoded protein: CPSSSSQGYTGELSF. The genes are TRBV6-5 and TRBJ2-2, with D perhaps given as TRBD1 or TRBD2 (5 bases each). The CDR3 spans 15 residues. Germline V CDR1 and CDR2: MNHEY, SVGAGI.

About this clonotype itself: The missing conserved phenylalanine or tryptophan at the end of this CDR3 makes a read error likely. The rearrangement joins TRBV12-3 or TRBV12-4 to TRBJ2-3, with a tentative D call TRBD2 (6 bases). The CDR3 covers 15 residues. V was trimmed by 3 bases and J by 4 bases, leaving 14 bases between them. The CDR3: CASSFPPPSADTQYP. In DNA form, the CDR3 reads TGTGCCAGCAGTTTTCCCCCTCCTAGCGCAGATACGCAGTATCCT.

A remark on this clonotype: One end of the junction does not line up with germline, which may come from a read error. The chain is built from TRBV5-8 and TRBJ2-6; D might be TRBD1 (5 bases). Germline V lookup: CDR1 SGHTS, CDR2 YDEGEE. The CDR3 sequence is 16 residues long. CDR3 sequence (DNA): TGTGCCAGCACCATGATGGGCTTCTCTGGGGCCAACGTTCTGACTTTC. This encodes CASTMMGFSGANVLTF.

Notes on this clonotype: A read error may account for a junction end that differs from germline. The chain has TRBV10-3 and TRBJ2-5; no reliable D call. Germline CDR1 and CDR2: ENHRY and SYGVKD. The CDR3 spans 15 residues. CDR3 in DNA: TGTGCTATCAGTGAGTCTGCTGCCAGACAAGAGACCCAGTACTTC. It is translated as CAISESAARQETQYF.

A note on this clonotype: One end of the junction does not line up with germline, which may come from a read error. This chain connects TRBV12-3 or TRBV12-4 to TRBJ2-3; unclear D gene. This CDR3 has 13 amino acids. CDR3 in amino acids: CTSSYQYTDIQYF. The CDR3 region has the DNA TGTACCAGCAGTTATCAGTACACAGATATACAGTATTTT.

This chain links TRBV28 with TRBJ2-2, with a possible D match to TRBD2 (5 bases). V lost 8 bases and J lost 10, with 20 bases in between. The CDR3 runs 14 residues. From germline, CDR1 is MDHEN and CDR2 SYDVKM. The CDR3 nucleotides read TGTGCCAGCTATAAGCCGGGATATGGCGCGGAGCTGTTTTTT. It is translated as CASYKPGYGAELFF.